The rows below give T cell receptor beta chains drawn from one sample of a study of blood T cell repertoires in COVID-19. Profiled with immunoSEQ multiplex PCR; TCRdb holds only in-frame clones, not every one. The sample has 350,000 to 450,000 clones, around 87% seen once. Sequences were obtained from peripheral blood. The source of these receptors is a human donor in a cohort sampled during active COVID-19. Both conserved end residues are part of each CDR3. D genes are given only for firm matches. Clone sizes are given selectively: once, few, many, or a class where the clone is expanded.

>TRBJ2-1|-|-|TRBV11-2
CASSRTETAYNEQFF
TGTGCCAGCAGCCGGACGGAGACAGCTTACAATGAGCAGTTCTTC
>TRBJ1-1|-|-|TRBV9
CASSVDREGAEAFF
TGTGCCAGCAGCGTAGACAGGGAAGGGGCTGAAGCTTTCTTT
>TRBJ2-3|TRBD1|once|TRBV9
CASSVDRGRVDTQYF
TGTGCCAGCAGCGTAGACAGGGGGCGCGTAGATACGCAGTATTTT
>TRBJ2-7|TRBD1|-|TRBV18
CASSPPVGQGGYEQYF
TGTGCCAGCTCACCACCGGTGGGACAGGGCGGCTACGAGCAGTACTTC
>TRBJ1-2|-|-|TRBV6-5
CASSYSTQTLGYTF
TGTGCCAGCAGTTACTCGACTCAAACCTTAGGCTACACCTTC
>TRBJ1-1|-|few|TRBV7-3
CASSPGYGDEAFF
TGTGCCAGCAGCCCCGGGTATGGCGATGAAGCTTTCTTT
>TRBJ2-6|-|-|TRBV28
CASSPPGISGANVLTF
TGTGCCAGCAGTCCCCCAGGGATCTCTGGGGCCAACGTCCTGACTTTC
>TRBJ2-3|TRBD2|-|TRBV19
CASSIQASGSTDTQYF
TGTGCCAGTAGTATACAAGCTAGCGGAAGCACAGATACGCAGTATTTT
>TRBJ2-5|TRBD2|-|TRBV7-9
CASSLGATSGVETQYF
TGTGCCAGCAGCCTGGGGGCGACTAGCGGGGTAGAGACCCAGTACTTC
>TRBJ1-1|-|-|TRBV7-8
CASSLVFSGGNTEAFF
TGTGCCAGCAGCTTAGTCTTCTCCGGTGGGAACACTGAAGCTTTCTTT
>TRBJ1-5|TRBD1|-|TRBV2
CASRTGQGSNQPQHF
TGTGCCAGCAGGACGGGACAGGGTAGCAATCAGCCCCAGCATTTT
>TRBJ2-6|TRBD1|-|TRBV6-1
CASSARDRSSGANVLTF
TGTGCCAGCAGTGCCCGGGACAGGAGTTCCGGGGCCAACGTCCTGACTTTC
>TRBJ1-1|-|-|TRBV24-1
CATSRVRQVNTEAFF
TGTGCCACCAGTCGTGTCCGACAGGTGAACACTGAAGCTTTCTTT
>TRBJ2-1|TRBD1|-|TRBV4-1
CASSQGQGVDEQFF
TGCGCCAGCAGCCAAGGACAGGGGGTTGATGAGCAGTTCTTC
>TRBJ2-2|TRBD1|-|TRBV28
CASTVHTGVNTGELFF
TGTGCCAGCACTGTTCACACAGGGGTGAACACCGGGGAGCTGTTTTTT
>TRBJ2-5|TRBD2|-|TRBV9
CASSATSGQETQYF
TGTGCCAGCAGCGCTACTAGCGGCCAAGAGACCCAGTACTTC
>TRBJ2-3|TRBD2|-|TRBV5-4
CASSFPSGRVTDTQYF
TGTGCCAGCAGCTTCCCAAGCGGGAGGGTTACAGATACGCAGTATTTT
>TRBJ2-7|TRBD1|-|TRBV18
CASRPSTGELEEQYF
TGTGCCAGCCGTCCCTCGACAGGGGAATTAGAAGAGCAGTACTTC
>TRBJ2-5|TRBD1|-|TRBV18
CASSRGGSGETQYF
TGTGCCAGCTCAAGAGGGGGCTCAGGAGAGACCCAGTACTTC
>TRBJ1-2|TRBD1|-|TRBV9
CASTHRGVGGYTF
TGTGCCAGCACCCACAGGGGTGTAGGTGGCTACACCTTC
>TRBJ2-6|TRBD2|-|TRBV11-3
CASSLGGLRPGANVLTF
TGTGCCAGCAGCTTAGGGGGACTAAGGCCTGGGGCCAACGTCCTGACTTTC
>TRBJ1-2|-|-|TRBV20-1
CSASPDNYGYTF
TGCAGTGCTAGTCCAGATAACTATGGCTACACCTTC
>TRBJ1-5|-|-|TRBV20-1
CSASGRTDSNQPQHF
TGCAGTGCTAGTGGGAGGACGGATAGCAATCAGCCCCAGCATTTT
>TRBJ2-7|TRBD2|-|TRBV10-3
CAISDLRTSGSYEQYF
TGTGCCATCAGTGATTTGCGGACTAGCGGGAGCTACGAGCAGTACTTC
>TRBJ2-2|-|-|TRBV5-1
CASSPLVAPSTGELFF
TGCGCCAGCAGCCCCCTAGTCGCGCCGAGCACCGGGGAGCTGTTTTTT
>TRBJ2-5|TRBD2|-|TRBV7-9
CASSLDVTGGTQYF
TGTGCCAGCAGCTTAGATGTTACGGGGGGGACCCAGTACTTC
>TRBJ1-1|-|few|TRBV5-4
CASSLDRANTEAFF
TGTGCCAGCAGCTTGGACAGGGCAAACACTGAAGCTTTCTTT
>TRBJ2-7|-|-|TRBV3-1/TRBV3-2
CASSQTDHSYEQYF
TGTGCCAGCAGCCAGACAGATCATTCCTACGAGCAGTACTTC
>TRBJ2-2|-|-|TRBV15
CATSRDFDTGELFF
TGTGCCACCAGCAGAGATTTCGACACCGGGGAGCTGTTTTTT
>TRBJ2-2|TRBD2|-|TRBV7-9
CASSPRDGRASRELFF
TGTGCCAGCAGCCCAAGGGACGGGAGGGCCTCCAGAGAGCTGTTTTTT
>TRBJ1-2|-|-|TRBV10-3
CAIRGNQGYTF
TGTGCCATCCGAGGGAATCAAGGCTACACCTTC
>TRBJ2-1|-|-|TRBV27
CASSLREGGQFF
TGTGCCAGCAGTCTAAGAGAGGGTGGCCAGTTCTTC
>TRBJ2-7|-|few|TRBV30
CAWRTGTYTYEQYF
TGTGCCTGGAGAACCGGGACATATACCTACGAGCAGTACTTC
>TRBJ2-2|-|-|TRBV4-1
CASSQVRENTGELFF
TGCGCCAGCAGCCAAGTACGGGAGAACACCGGGGAGCTGTTTTTT
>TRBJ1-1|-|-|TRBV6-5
CASSGGSVENTEAFF
TGTGCCAGCAGCGGGGGGAGCGTAGAGAACACTGAAGCTTTCTTT
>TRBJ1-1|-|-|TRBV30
CAWSVGGNTEAFF
TGTGCCTGGAGTGTTGGGGGCAACACTGAAGCTTTCTTT
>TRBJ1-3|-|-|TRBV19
CASSSTGVSGNTIYF
TGTGCCAGTAGTTCCACAGGCGTCTCTGGAAACACCATATATTTT